These 26 T cell receptor beta chains were all obtained from the same sample, sequenced in a study of OX40 agonist ivuxolimab in advanced cancers. The assay was immunoSEQ multiplex PCR, and TCRdb's table has in-frame clones only and misses some. The sample gives tens of thousands of clones, more than 80% of which show up once; about 7% is in the top ten. Sample: CD4+ or CD8+ T cells sorted from blood, taken in a trial of the OX40 agonist ivuxolimab. These TCRs come from an adult with an advanced solid tumor such as melanoma, head and neck, liver or kidney cancer.

V is TRBV4-1 and J is TRBJ1-2; D unresolved. Germline V gene sequence: CDR1 MGHRA, CDR2 YSYEKL. With 1 base removed from V and 4 bases from J, the gap between germline ends came to 10 bases. CDR3 length: 14 residues. The CDR3 coding sequence is TGCGCCAGCAGCCAAGTACTTGGGAGCTATGGCTACACCTTC. Translated: CASSQVLGSYGYTF.

V usage is TRBV18 and J usage is TRBJ1-1, with a tentative D call TRBD1 (6 bases). V was cut by 6 bases and J by 0 bases, with 20 bases left in between. This CDR3 is built from 17 residues. Germline CDR1 KGHSH, CDR2 LQKENI. The CDR3 bases are TGTGCCAGCTCCCACGCAGGGGCCGGGGCAATGAACACTGAAGCTTTCTTT. Protein product: CASSHAGAGAMNTEAFF.

This sequence joins TRBV28 and TRBJ2-7, with a possible D match to TRBD1 (5 bases). CDR1 is MDHEN and CDR2 is SYDVKM in the germline V gene. The CDR3 spans 14 residues. V dropped 2 bases and J dropped 3 bases, with 11 bases sitting between them. The CDR3 coding sequence is TGTGCCAGCAGTTTAGGCAGGACAAGCTACGAGCAGTACTTC. Protein: CASSLGRTSYEQYF.

In its sample, this clone was seen once. The V gene is TRBV28, the J gene TRBJ2-2, with TRBD1 as a possible D gene (6 bases). From germline, CDR1 is MDHEN and CDR2 SYDVKM. The CDR3 totals 14 residues. The V end lost 6 bases, the J end lost 1 base, and 9 bases lay between the germline ends. The CDR3 DNA reads as TGTGCCAGCAGCCGGGACAAGAACACCGGGGAGCTGTTTTTT. This encodes CASSRDKNTGELFF.

The gene calls are TRBV27 and TRBJ1-5, with unresolved D. Germline CDR1 is MNHEY and CDR2 is SMNVEV (reference sequence). Trimming stripped 3 bases from V and 6 bases from J, with 9 bases between. This CDR3 region has 13 residues. The CDR3 sequence: CASSLMGSQPQHF. The CDR3 bases are TGTGCCAGCAGTTTGATGGGGTCTCAGCCCCAGCATTTT.

The chain couples TRBV19 to TRBJ1-2; maybe TRBD1 (6 bases). Trimming removed 8 bases at V and 1 base at J, with 17 bases between. The CDR3 spans 15 residues. In germline, CDR1 is LNHDA, CDR2 SQIVND (reference sequence). Here the CDR3 reads CASSKNRDGNYGYTF. DNA for the CDR3: TGTGCCAGTTCCAAGAACAGGGACGGTAACTATGGCTACACCTTC.

The J gene is TRBJ2-5, the V gene TRBV21-1; the table calls TRBD2, which could not be checked here. TRBV21-1 is assigned pseudogene status. The CDR3 totals 15 residues. The CDR3 bases are TGTGCCAGCAGCAAAGCGCGGGGGTACCAAGAGACCCAGTACTTC. Its translation: CASSKARGYQETQYF.

The chain carries TRBV30 and TRBJ2-7, with 9 positions matching TRBD2. The CDR3 has 15 residues. Germline V CDR1 and CDR2: GTSNPN, SVGIG (reference sequence). With V trimmed by 2 bases and J by 4 bases, 9 bases remained unmatched. This chain's CDR3 is CAWSSPSSGKYEQYF. The CDR3 DNA sequence: TGTGCCTGGAGTTCCCCGTCTAGCGGGAAATACGAGCAGTACTTC.

CDR3 in amino acids: CASSGGSGRVRDTQYF. CDR3 in DNA: TGTGCCAGCTCGGGGGGGAGCGGGAGGGTGAGAGATACGCAGTATTTT. The genes are TRBV5-4 and TRBJ2-3, with 10 bases that match TRBD2. V dropped 7 bases and J dropped 5; count of bases not matched to a gene: 13. The CDR3 has 16 residues. The germline V gene has CDR1 SGHNT and CDR2 YYREEE (reference sequence).

This clone was detected only once. The rearrangement uses TRBV6-5 and TRBJ1-3, with no clear D. V was clipped by 2 bases and J by 6 bases, with 8 bases between them. Germline lookup yields CDR1 MNHEY and CDR2 SVGAGI. This CDR3 region has 13 residues. CDR3 DNA sequence: TGTGCCAGCAGTTACCCGAGCTCAAACACCATATATTTT. This gives the protein CASSYPSSNTIYF.

The V and J genes are TRBV27 and TRBJ1-6; TRBD1 matches at 7 bases. CDR3 length equals 13 residues. V trimming: 2 bases; J trimming: 9 bases; junction bases outside the gene matches: 1. Germline CDR1 reads MNHEY; CDR2 reads SMNVEV (reference sequence). The CDR3 reads CASSLTGASPLHF. The CDR3 DNA reads as TGTGCCAGCAGTTTAACAGGGGCTTCACCCCTCCACTTT.

The rearrangement joins TRBV6-1 to TRBJ1-1; possible D gene TRBD1, 5 bases. Germline assignment: CDR1 MNHNS and CDR2 SASEGT. The V end lost 2 bases, the J end lost 6 bases, and 13 bases lay between the germline ends. The CDR3 is 14 amino acids. The DNA for the CDR3 is TGTGCCAGCAGTGAACACTCCGGGACGGCTGAAGCTTTCTTT. This codes for CASSEHSGTAEAFF.

This chain uses TRBV6-5 with TRBJ1-1, with D unresolved. This CDR3 has 14 residues. Trimming cost V 0 bases and J 0 bases, with 5 bases left between them. Germline loops: CDR1 MNHEY, CDR2 SVGAGI. The CDR3 reads CASSYSHMNTEAFF. As DNA, the CDR3 is TGTGCCAGCAGTTACTCCCATATGAACACTGAAGCTTTCTTT.

The V gene is TRBV11-2, the J gene TRBJ2-7; possibly TRBD1 or TRBD2 for D (5 bases each). CDR1 and CDR2 (germline): SGHAT, FQNNGV. The length of the CDR3 is 14 residues. Trimming took off 3 bases at V and 2 bases at J, with 11 bases between the two ends. CDR3 region: CASSLPGPAYEQYF. In nucleotides, the CDR3 is TGTGCCAGCAGCTTGCCGGGACCCGCCTACGAGCAGTACTTC.

This clone was recorded once. The chain employs TRBV6-6 and TRBJ2-2; D is ambiguous. V was shortened by 6 bases and J by 6 bases, with 8 bases between the two germline ends. Germline CDR1 and CDR2: MNHNY and SVGAGI (reference sequence). The CDR3 sequence is 12 residues long. The CDR3 region has the DNA TGTGCCAGCAGCCGAGATCCCGGGGAGCTGTTTTTT. It encodes CASSRDPGELFF.

The CDR3 spells CAWRDSLNYGYTF. The CDR3 coding sequence is TGTGCCTGGCGGGACAGCCTTAACTATGGCTACACCTTC. The rearrangement links TRBV30 to TRBJ1-2; 7 bases are shared with TRBD1. The junction had 4 bases not matched to a gene; V was cut back by 5 bases and J by 1 base. CDR1 is GTSNPN and CDR2 is SVGIG in the germline V gene (reference sequence). CDR3 length equals 13 residues.

This chain joins TRBV7-9 and TRBJ1-2; a weak D match, TRBD1 (5 bases). Between the trimmed V and J ends, which lost 0 bases and 4 bases, there was a span of 9 bases. The CDR3 consists of 14 residues. Germline lookup yields CDR1 SEHNR and CDR2 FQNEAQ (reference sequence). CDR3 bases: TGTGCCAGCAGCTTAGCGTTAACAGGCTATGGCTACACCTTC. It translates to CASSLALTGYGYTF.

The V and J genes are TRBV6-5 and TRBJ2-1; D unresolved. The CDR3 is 14 amino acids. CDR1 and CDR2 (germline): MNHEY, SVGAGI. V was cut by 0 bases and J by 4 bases, with 7 bases left in between. The CDR3 loop reads CASSYSSVYNEQFF. As DNA, the CDR3 is TGTGCCAGCAGTTACTCGTCGGTATACAATGAGCAGTTCTTC.

This clone showed up just once. This rearrangement joins TRBV10-3 to TRBJ2-2; TRBD1 or TRBD2 may be the D gene (5 bases each). Germline V gives CDR1 ENHRY, CDR2 SYGVKD. V lost 5 bases to trimming and J lost 0 bases, with 13 bases between them. The length of the CDR3 is 16 residues. CDR3: CAISPGPKTNTGELFF. Written as DNA, the CDR3 is TGTGCCATCAGTCCGGGACCCAAAACGAACACCGGGGAGCTGTTTTTT.

Only a few counts were recorded for this clone. The chain joins TRBV2 to TRBJ2-7; no clear D gene. The length of the CDR3 is 13 residues. CDR1 and CDR2 (germline): SNHLY, FYNNEI. V lost 3 bases and J lost 3, with 9 bases in between. Here the CDR3 DNA reads TGTGCCAGCAGTGATAAGTTCCACTACGAGCAGTACTTC. As protein: CASSDKFHYEQYF.

This clone was detected once. This rearrangement joins TRBV28 to TRBJ2-1; D assignment may be TRBD1 or TRBD2 (6 bases each). The V end lost 5 bases, the J end lost 4 bases, and 18 bases lay between the germline ends. Germline V gene sequence: CDR1 MDHEN, CDR2 SYDVKM. The CDR3 consists of 16 residues. The CDR3 here is CASSTLKGGHYNEQFF. The CDR3 DNA is TGTGCCAGCAGTACCCTTAAGGGGGGACATTACAATGAGCAGTTCTTC.

The V gene is TRBV6-1, the J gene TRBJ1-1; D remains unclear. The CDR3 has 14 amino acids. Deletions cut 4 bases from V and 0 bases from J, with 9 bases between. Germline V gives CDR1 MNHNS, CDR2 SASEGT. DNA of the CDR3: TGTGCCAGCAGTGTACAACAGATGAACACTGAAGCTTTCTTT. Translating gives CASSVQQMNTEAFF.

The chain uses TRBV19 and TRBJ1-2; possibly TRBD1 for D (6 bases). The V end lost 0 bases, the J end lost 0 bases, and 11 bases lay between the germline ends. The CDR3 has 16 amino acids. Germline loops: CDR1 LNHDA, CDR2 SQIVND (reference sequence). CDR3 loop: CASSIDDRYPNYGYTF. The CDR3 coding sequence is TGTGCCAGTAGTATAGATGACAGGTACCCTAACTATGGCTACACCTTC.

This CDR3 reads CASSRVGDEQFF. The CDR3 nucleotides read TGTGCCAGCAGCCGAGTAGGCGATGAGCAGTTCTTC. The chain recombines TRBV27 with TRBJ2-1; D is unclear. This CDR3 contains 12 residues. Germline V lookup: CDR1 MNHEY, CDR2 SMNVEV (reference sequence). Trimming stripped 6 bases from V and 8 bases from J, with 11 bases between.

This clone has only one observation. The V call is TRBV14, the J call TRBJ2-6; D is ambiguous. The length of the CDR3 is 13 residues. V lost 2 bases and J 1 base, leaving 0 bases between the germline ends. The germline CDR1 and CDR2 sequences are SGHDN and FVKESK. CDR3 DNA sequence: TGTGCCAGCAGCCAATCTGGGGCCAACGTCCTGACTTTC. It is translated as CASSQSGANVLTF.

Comment on this clone: The junction departs from germline at one end; a sequencing error may be responsible. This chain connects TRBV7-7 to TRBJ2-3; 7 nucleotides match TRBD2. The length of the CDR3 is 15 residues. The germline gives CDR1 SSHAT, CDR2 FNYEAQ (reference sequence). CDR3: CASSLSAGDLDTQYF. In DNA, the CDR3 is TGTGCTAGCAGCCTTTCGGCGGGGGACCTGGATACGCAGTATTTT.